The subject of this entry is one TCR beta chain. This specimen belongs to a study of blood T cell repertoires in COVID-19. Trimming cost V 6 bases and J 2 bases, with 11 bases left between them. Germline V gene data show CDR1 as ENHRY and CDR2 as SYGVKD. The CDR3 is 14 residues long. This table comes from immunoSEQ multiplex PCR, and its TCRdb copy is limited to in-frame clones, with some not included. The sample carries fewer than 250,000 clones, around nine tenths recorded once. This sequence joins TRBV10-3 and TRBJ2-1, with D uncertain. This receptor was taken from a woman aged 25-40 years who had been exposed to COVID-19. The sequenced sample consisted of PBMCs or T cells enriched from blood (not recorded which). CDR3: CAISGVRAYNEQFF. CDR3 nucleotide sequence: TGTGCCATCAGCGGAGTACGCGCCTACAATGAGCAGTTCTTC.